This T cell receptor (beta chain) was recorded in a study of blood T cell repertoires in COVID-19 (dated by TCRdb to the early 2020s). Regarding the complete study: Collaborator samples came from the United States, Italy and Spain and covered acute and convalescent phases of COVID-19. The material from the prospective study consisted of cDNA or gDNA derived from T cells, B-cell-depleted T cells, or PBMCs. Sample metadata almost always included a de-identified subject ID, COVID-19 status, age in years and sex. Deeply sampled blood TCRbeta repertoires from subjects exposed to, actively infected with, or recovered from COVID-19 were included in the dataset. The repertoires were made available in a free public database intended to serve as a resource for research on the immune response to SARS-CoV-2. Where available, HLA class I and class II types were taken from metadata supplied by the sample provider and were not determined by assay-based typing. The samples were drawn from two sources: the first 160 participants of the ongoing ImmuneRACE study, and 1,000 to 1,500 subjects contributed by 6 global collaborators. Overall results and qualifications from the work: The quantity of clinical and demographic metadata differed by source and by participant and was supplied without curation.

The CDR3 measures 15 amino acids from cysteine to phenylalanine. Left in the record is the CDR3 DNA by itself, 45 bases read in frame from the first base. Relative to germline, V is missing 4 bases and J is missing 2 bases, with 4 bases of the junction outside any gene match. CDR1 and CDR2 are drawn from the germline V gene: SGHTA, FQGNSA. Participants in the prospective study were aged roughly 18 to 90 years, lived in 20 to 25 United States geographic areas, and enrolled through a virtual design. Cohort assignment in the prospective study relied on participant-reported clinical history from a screening survey and a study questionnaire. In the prospective study, mobile phlebotomists collected whole blood, serum and a nasopharyngeal or oropharyngeal swab from each participant. Participants in the prospective study had the option to provide additional blood draws and questionnaires over a roughly 2-month period. Before DNA extraction, prospective study blood samples were shipped either frozen or at room temperature.

The immunoSEQ Assay, a bias-controlled multiplex PCR, was used to amplify TCRbeta CDR3 regions from genomic DNA. The published analysis was carried out like this. The number of nucleated cells in each sample was estimated from the amplification of reference gene primers within the assay. Sequence reads were collapsed and filtered to measure the absolute abundance of every unique TCRbeta CDR3 rearrangement. For each sample, productive Simpson clonality was calculated by taking the square root of Simpson's diversity index across productive rearrangements. Sourced from immuneACCESS, this table was stored by TCRdb with only in-frame sequences that have V and J called. A share of the clones is absent; for the studies checked, an unresolved V gene accounts for under half, and the remainder has no known explanation. V and J calls and clone size are those listed in that table; D and trimming were worked out from the DNA. Present in this sample are roughly 76,000 clones, around 89% of which were seen just once. The top ten hold 1.2% of the sample.

On this clone itself: Which antigen it targets is not known. Base-call qualities are not available, and no considerably larger clone is one nucleotide away.

Sequencing was done on a sample of PBMCs or T cells enriched from blood (not recorded which). The chain couples TRBV7-2 to TRBJ2-3, and 9 junction bases match TRBD2. This clonotype was sampled from a woman aged 45-59 years with acute COVID-19. The encoded CDR3 is CASSSRLAVTDTQYF. The DNA reads as follows: TGTGCCAGCAGCTCAAGACTAGCGGTCACAGATACGCAGTATTTT.